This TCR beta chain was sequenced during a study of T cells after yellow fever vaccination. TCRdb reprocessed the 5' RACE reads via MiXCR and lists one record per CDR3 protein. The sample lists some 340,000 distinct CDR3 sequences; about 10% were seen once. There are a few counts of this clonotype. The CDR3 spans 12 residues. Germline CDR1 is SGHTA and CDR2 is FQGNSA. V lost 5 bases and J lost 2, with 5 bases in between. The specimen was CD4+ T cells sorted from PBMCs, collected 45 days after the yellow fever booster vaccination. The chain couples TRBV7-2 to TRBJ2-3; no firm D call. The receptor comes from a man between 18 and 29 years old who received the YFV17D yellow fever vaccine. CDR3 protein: CASSQTTDTQYF. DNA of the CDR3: TGTGCCAGCAGCCAGACCACAGATACGCAGTATTTT.